The clone carrying this TCR beta chain has more than one count but fewer than ten. Germline V lookup: CDR1 SEHNR, CDR2 FQNEAQ (reference sequence). The CDR3 consists of 16 residues. V shed 5 bases and J 0 bases; nucleotides not matched to a gene: 6. Using its own MiXCR run on the reads, TCRdb lists one record per CDR3 protein. The data show roughly 200,000 distinct CDR3 sequences, about 18% seen once. This sample is drawn from a study of T cell repertoires in cytomegalovirus infection. The sequencing input was CD8+ T cells from PBMCs. This receptor was taken from a human donor in good health (CMV status not recorded). Some clones in this sample may be carry-over from other donors' samples. The rearrangement links TRBV7-9 to TRBJ2-7, with 11 bases that match TRBD2. CDR3 sequence: CASSPSLAGGSYEQYF. The CDR3 DNA reads TGTGCCAGCAGCCCGAGTCTAGCGGGGGGCTCCTACGAGCAGTACTTC.